The 23 T cell receptor beta chains in this list originate from one sample, sequenced in a study of blood T cell repertoires in COVID-19. This table comes from immunoSEQ multiplex PCR, and its TCRdb copy is limited to in-frame clones, with some not included. The repertoire includes 72,000 or so clones, about three quarters of them detected once, and less than 10% sits in the top ten. Sequences were obtained from peripheral blood. These receptors were taken from a human donor in a cohort sampled during active COVID-19.

The chain joins TRBV21-1 to TRBJ2-1; the table's TRBD1 call for D was not verified on the DNA. TRBV21-1 is a known pseudogene. The CDR3 contains 17 residues. The CDR3 DNA is TGTGCCAGCAGCAAAGCCAGGGACAGGGAGAGGTACAATGAGCAGTTCTTC. Translation gives CASSKARDRERYNEQFF.

The V and J genes are TRBV21-1 and TRBJ1-2; the table's D call TRBD1 went unverified against the DNA. TRBV21-1 represents a pseudogene. There are 14 residues in the CDR3. In DNA, the CDR3 is TGTGCCAGCAGCCGACAGCCACCTAACTATGGCTACACCTTC. Protein sequence: CASSRQPPNYGYTF.

This chain connects TRBV28 to TRBJ1-6, with D maybe TRBD1 (5 bases). Germline V gene sequence: CDR1 MDHEN, CDR2 SYDVKM. Trimming took off 9 bases at V and 7 bases at J, with 19 bases between the two ends. The CDR3 is made up of 15 amino acids. This CDR3 is CASTPRVGGNSPLHF. CDR3 nucleotides: TGTGCCAGTACCCCCAGGGTGGGTGGCAATTCACCCCTCCACTTT.

This rearrangement joins TRBV3-1 (or the pseudogene TRBV3-2) to TRBJ2-5; TRBD1 matches at 7 bases. The V segment lost 1 base and the J segment 3 bases; nucleotides outside the gene matches: 2. CDR1 and CDR2 (germline): LGHDT, YNNKEL (reference sequence). CDR3 length: 14 amino acids. The DNA for the CDR3 is TGTGCCAGCAGCCAAGGAACAGGGGAAGAGACCCAGTACTTC. It yields the protein CASSQGTGEETQYF.

The chain joins TRBV19 to TRBJ2-6; D gene ambiguous. Germline V gene lookup returns CDR1 LNHDA and CDR2 SQIVND (reference sequence). The CDR3 is 14 amino acids. The V gene lost 6 bases and the J gene lost 0 bases, with 6 bases spanning the gap. The CDR3 is CASRQLSGANVLTF. For the CDR3, the DNA is TGTGCCAGTAGACAGCTCTCTGGGGCCAACGTCCTGACTTTC. Based on the CDR3 plus reference TRBV19 and TRBJ2-6, the full variable domain is DGGITQSPKYLFRKEGQNVTLSCEQNLNHDAMYWYRQDPGQGLRLIYYSQIVNDFQKGDIAEGYSVSREKKESFPLTVTSAQKNPTAFYLCASRQLSGANVLTFGAGSRLTVL.

This rearrangement joins TRBV24-1 to TRBJ2-6, with a tentative D call TRBD2 (6 bases). Germline V gene sequence: CDR1 KGHDR, CDR2 SFDVKD. This CDR3 is built from 16 residues. V shed 12 bases and J shed 0 bases, with 17 bases lying between them. This CDR3 is CAAGKPGASGANVLTF. CDR3 coding DNA: TGTGCCGCGGGGAAACCAGGAGCCTCTGGGGCCAACGTCCTGACTTTC.

This clone was counted a single time. V usage is TRBV10-3 and J usage is TRBJ2-7, with TRBD2 as a possible D gene (5 bases). CDR3 length: 15 amino acids. In germline, CDR1 is ENHRY, CDR2 SYGVKD. The ends were cut back, 4 bases at V and 3 bases at J, with 16 bases in the middle. The CDR3 sequence: CAISVVRERFYEQYF. The CDR3 DNA reads TGTGCCATCAGTGTGGTGAGGGAGAGGTTCTACGAGCAGTACTTC.

J is TRBJ2-2 and V is TRBV5-1; 10 bases map to TRBD2. Germline trimming cut 2 bases from V and 7 bases from J; bases unmatched to any gene: 5. The CDR3 sequence is 15 residues long. CDR1 and CDR2 from the germline V gene are SGHRS and YFSETQ. In DNA, the CDR3 is TGCGCCAGCAGCTTATTAGCGGGAGGCAACGGGGAGCTGTTTTTT. Protein: CASSLLAGGNGELFF. Using reference TRBV5-1 and TRBJ2-2 for the parts outside the CDR3, the full variable domain is KAGVTQTPRYLIKTRGQQVTLSCSPISGHRSVSWYQQTPGQGLQFLFEYFSETQRNKGNFPGRFSGRQFSNSRSEMNVSTLELGDSALYLCASSLLAGGNGELFFGEGSRLTVL.

The chain has TRBV15 and TRBJ2-4; TRBD1 aligns across 11 bases. Germline CDR1 LNHNV, CDR2 YYDKDF (reference sequence). J was trimmed by 0 bases and V by 0 bases; bases with no gene match: 13. This CDR3 has 21 residues. The CDR3 loop reads CATSRDPPGQGGPLAKNIQYF. CDR3 nucleotide sequence: TGTGCCACCAGCAGAGATCCCCCGGGACAGGGGGGGCCCCTAGCCAAAAACATTCAGTACTTC.

This chain uses TRBV7-2 with TRBJ2-1; no firm D call. This CDR3 region has 15 residues. Germline CDR1 SGHTA, CDR2 FQGNSA. With 2 bases removed from V and 3 bases from J, the gap between germline ends came to 11 bases. The chain's CDR3 is CASSLRSRNYNEQFF. The DNA for the CDR3 is TGTGCCAGCAGCTTAAGGTCTAGAAACTACAATGAGCAGTTCTTC.

The sample holds a few counts of this clone. This chain links TRBV7-2 with TRBJ1-6, with D possibly being TRBD1 (6 bases). The CDR3 sequence is 14 residues long. V was shortened by 5 bases and J by 6 bases, with 11 bases between the two germline ends. The germline V gene has CDR1 SGHTA and CDR2 FQGNSA. As DNA, the CDR3 is TGTGCCAGCAGCCCTCAGGGGTTTAATTCACCCCTCCACTTT. Amino acids: CASSPQGFNSPLHF.

This chain joins TRBV10-2 and TRBJ1-2, with no clear D. V lost 0 bases and J 1 base, leaving 9 bases between the germline ends. This CDR3 spans 15 amino acids. Germline assignment: CDR1 WSHSY and CDR2 SAAADI. The CDR3 DNA sequence: TGCGCCAGCAGTGAGTCCGCCGCACTTAACTATGGCTACACCTTC. Translation: CASSESAALNYGYTF.

The chain is built from TRBV19 and TRBJ2-7; the D gene is possibly TRBD2 (6 bases). From germline, CDR1 is LNHDA and CDR2 SQIVND (reference sequence). V dropped 3 bases and J dropped 0 bases, with 15 bases sitting between them. The CDR3 is 16 residues long. The CDR3 spells CASSMEGGESSYEQYF. CDR3 in DNA: TGTGCCAGTAGTATGGAGGGCGGGGAAAGCTCCTACGAGCAGTACTTC.

This clone was detected only once. The V and J genes are TRBV19 and TRBJ2-1, with 16 nucleotides matching TRBD2. In germline, CDR1 is LNHDA, CDR2 SQIVND (reference sequence). The CDR3 sequence is 20 residues long. After removal of 4 bases from V and 6 bases from J, the junction contained 15 bases not matched to a gene. The CDR3 DNA reads as TGTGCCAGTAGTAGGTTCCCGGGACTAGCGGGAGGGGGCGGTCGCAATGAGCAGTTCTTC. Its protein is CASSRFPGLAGGGGRNEQFF.

This chain joins TRBV4-2 and TRBJ2-1; TRBD1 matches 7 bases. CDR1 and CDR2 (germline): LGHNA, YNFKEQ. The CDR3 covers 16 residues. Unmatched junction bases numbered 5, after V lost 0 bases and J lost 3 bases. This CDR3 is CASSQDLSGGYNEQFF. CDR3 DNA: TGTGCCAGCAGCCAAGATCTGTCAGGGGGCTACAATGAGCAGTTCTTC.

V gene TRBV19 combines with J gene TRBJ1-5; D perhaps matches TRBD1 (5 bases). CDR3 size: 14 residues. V was pared by 8 bases and J by 1 base, with 12 bases between. Germline V gene lookup returns CDR1 LNHDA and CDR2 SQIVND (reference sequence). DNA for the CDR3: TGTGCCAGTGATTGGGGACTGAGCAATCAGCCCCAGCATTTT. Its protein product is CASDWGLSNQPQHF.

This chain links TRBV10-3 with TRBJ2-2; a possible D gene is TRBD1 (5 bases). V lost 0 bases and J lost 4, with 24 bases in between. Looked up from germline, CDR1 is ENHRY and CDR2 is SYGVKD. CDR3 length equals 20 residues. CDR3 loop: CAISESGPLPPLDSTGELFF. The CDR3 DNA sequence: TGTGCCATCAGTGAGTCGGGTCCCCTTCCCCCCTTAGACAGCACCGGGGAGCTGTTTTTT.

V and J are TRBV24-1 and TRBJ2-3, with a tentative D call TRBD2 (5 bases). V was clipped by 7 bases and J by 6 bases, with 13 bases between them. The CDR3 has 13 amino acids. Germline loops: CDR1 KGHDR, CDR2 SFDVKD. CDR3 in amino acids: CATRALASDTQYF. The CDR3, as DNA: TGTGCCACCAGAGCCTTAGCGTCGGATACGCAGTATTTT.

J is TRBJ2-7 and V is TRBV30; 7 bases fit TRBD1. CDR3 length: 11 residues. V dropped 4 bases and J dropped 3; count of bases not matched to a gene: 0. Germline V gene lookup returns CDR1 GTSNPN and CDR2 SVGIG (reference sequence). In nucleotides, the CDR3 is TGTGCCTGGACAGGGGGCTACGAGCAGTACTTC. Its protein is CAWTGGYEQYF.

The V and J genes are TRBV5-4 and TRBJ1-2; unclear D gene. V lost 2 bases, J lost 4 bases, and 9 bases lay in between. Germline CDR1 SGHNT, CDR2 YYREEE (reference sequence). The CDR3 loop spans 13 amino acids. CDR3 residues: CASSLEVSYGYTF. In nucleotides, the CDR3 is TGTGCCAGCAGCTTAGAGGTCAGCTATGGCTACACCTTC.

This sequence joins TRBV5-5 and TRBJ2-1, with 7 nucleotides matching TRBD2. Germline-derived CDR1 and CDR2 are SGHKS and YYEKEE (reference sequence). The J segment lost 0 bases and the V segment lost 4 bases, leaving 10 bases of the junction unmatched. The CDR3 is made up of 17 amino acids. The CDR3 DNA sequence: TGTGCCAGCAGCGGCGCGGGAGTAGTCAGCTCCTACAATGAGCAGTTCTTC. It specifies CASSGAGVVSSYNEQFF.

This sequence joins TRBV5-1 and TRBJ1-5; the D gene is possibly TRBD1 (5 bases). There are 14 residues in the CDR3. The germline V gene encodes CDR1 SGHRS and CDR2 YFSETQ. Trimming took off 0 bases at V and 4 bases at J, with 8 bases between the two ends. The CDR3, as DNA: TGCGCCAGCAGCTTGGCAGGGCTGAATCAGCCCCAGCATTTT. Encoded protein: CASSLAGLNQPQHF.

The genes are TRBV30 and TRBJ2-3; 15 bases fit TRBD2. Germline CDR1 GTSNPN, CDR2 SVGIG (reference sequence). The length of the CDR3 is 15 residues. Here the CDR3 reads CAYGLAGGPWDTQYF. The CDR3 nucleotides read TGTGCATACGGACTAGCGGGAGGGCCATGGGATACGCAGTATTTT.